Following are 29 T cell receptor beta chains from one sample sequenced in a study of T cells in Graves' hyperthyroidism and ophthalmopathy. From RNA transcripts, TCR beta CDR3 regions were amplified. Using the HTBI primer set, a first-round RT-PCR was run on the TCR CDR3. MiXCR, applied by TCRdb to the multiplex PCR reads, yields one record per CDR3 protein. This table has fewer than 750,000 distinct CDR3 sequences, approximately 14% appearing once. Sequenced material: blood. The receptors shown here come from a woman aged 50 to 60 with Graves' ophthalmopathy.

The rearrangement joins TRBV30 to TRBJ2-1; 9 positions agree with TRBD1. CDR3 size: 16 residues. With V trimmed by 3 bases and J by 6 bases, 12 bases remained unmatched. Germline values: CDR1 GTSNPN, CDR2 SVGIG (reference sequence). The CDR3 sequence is CAWSASGTGFFNEQFF. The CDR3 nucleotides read TGTGCCTGGAGCGCCTCCGGGACAGGGTTTTTCAATGAGCAGTTCTTC.

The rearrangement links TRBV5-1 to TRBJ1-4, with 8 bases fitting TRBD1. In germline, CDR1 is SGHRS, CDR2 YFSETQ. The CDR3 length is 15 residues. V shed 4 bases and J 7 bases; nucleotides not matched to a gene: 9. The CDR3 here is CASSKTGTGGEKLFF. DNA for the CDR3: TGCGCCAGCAGCAAGACCGGGACAGGAGGTGAAAAACTGTTTTTT.

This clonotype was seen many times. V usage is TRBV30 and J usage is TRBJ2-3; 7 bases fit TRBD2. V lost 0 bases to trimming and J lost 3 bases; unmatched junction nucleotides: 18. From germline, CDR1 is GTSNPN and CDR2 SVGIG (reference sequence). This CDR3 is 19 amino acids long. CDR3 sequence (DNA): TGTGCCTGGAGTGTACTGATGGGTCGGGCTAGCGGAAATACAGATACGCAGTATTTT. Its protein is CAWSVLMGRASGNTDTQYF.

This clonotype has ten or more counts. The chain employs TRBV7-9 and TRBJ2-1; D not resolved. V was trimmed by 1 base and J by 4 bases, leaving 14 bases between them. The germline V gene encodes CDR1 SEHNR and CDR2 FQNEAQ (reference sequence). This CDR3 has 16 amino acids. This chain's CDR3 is CASSLGVAARYNEQFF. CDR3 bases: TGTGCCAGCAGCTTAGGGGTAGCCGCCAGGTACAATGAGCAGTTCTTC.

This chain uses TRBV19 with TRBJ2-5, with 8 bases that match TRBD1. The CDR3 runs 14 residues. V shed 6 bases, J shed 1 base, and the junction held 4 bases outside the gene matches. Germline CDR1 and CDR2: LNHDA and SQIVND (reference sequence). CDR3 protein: CASRKTGVQETQYF. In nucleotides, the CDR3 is TGTGCCAGTAGGAAGACAGGGGTCCAAGAGACCCAGTACTTC.

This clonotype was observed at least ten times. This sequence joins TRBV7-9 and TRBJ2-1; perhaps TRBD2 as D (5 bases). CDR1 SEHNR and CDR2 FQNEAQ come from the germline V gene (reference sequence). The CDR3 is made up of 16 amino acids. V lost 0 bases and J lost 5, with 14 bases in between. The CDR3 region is CASSLALRDLNNEQFF. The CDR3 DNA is TGTGCCAGCAGCTTAGCGCTGAGGGATTTGAACAATGAGCAGTTCTTC.

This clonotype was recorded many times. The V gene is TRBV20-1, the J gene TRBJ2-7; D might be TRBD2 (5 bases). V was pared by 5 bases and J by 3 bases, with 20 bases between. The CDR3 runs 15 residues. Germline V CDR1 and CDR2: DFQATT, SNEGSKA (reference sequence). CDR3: CSALRGADSNYEQYF. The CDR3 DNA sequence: TGCAGTGCTTTAAGAGGCGCGGACTCGAACTACGAGCAGTACTTC.

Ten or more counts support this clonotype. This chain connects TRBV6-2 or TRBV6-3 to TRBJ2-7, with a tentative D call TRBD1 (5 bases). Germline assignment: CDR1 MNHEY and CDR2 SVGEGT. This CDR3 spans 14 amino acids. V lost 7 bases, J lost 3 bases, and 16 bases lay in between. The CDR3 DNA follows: TGTGCCAGCACGAACAGAAGAAGGGGCTACGAGCAGTACTTC. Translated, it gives CASTNRRRGYEQYF.

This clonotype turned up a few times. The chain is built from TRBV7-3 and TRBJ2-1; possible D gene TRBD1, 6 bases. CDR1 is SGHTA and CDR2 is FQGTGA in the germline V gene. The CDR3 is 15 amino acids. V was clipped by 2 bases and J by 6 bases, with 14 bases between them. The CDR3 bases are TGTGCCAGCAGCTTAGGTGGGAGCAGGGGCAATGAGCAGTTCTTC. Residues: CASSLGGSRGNEQFF. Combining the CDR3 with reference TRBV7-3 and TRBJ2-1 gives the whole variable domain GAGVSQTPSNKVTEKGKYVELRCDPISGHTALYWYRQSLGQGPEFLIYFQGTGAADDSGLPNDRFFAVRPEGSVSTLKIQRTERGDSAVYLCASSLGGSRGNEQFFGPGTRLTVL.

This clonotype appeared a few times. Here the CDR3 DNA reads TGTGCCATCAGCCACAACAGTAGGGCTGAAGCTTTCTTT. Amino acid sequence: CAISHNSRAEAFF. J is TRBJ1-1 and V is TRBV10-3; D remains unclear. This CDR3 has 13 amino acids. From germline, CDR1 is ENHRY and CDR2 SYGVKD. Trimming took off 6 bases at V and 6 bases at J, with 14 bases between the two ends.

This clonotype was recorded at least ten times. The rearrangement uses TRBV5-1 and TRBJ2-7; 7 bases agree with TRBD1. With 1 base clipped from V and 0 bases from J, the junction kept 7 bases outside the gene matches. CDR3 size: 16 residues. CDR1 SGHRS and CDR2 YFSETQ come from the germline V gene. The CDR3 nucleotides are TGCGCCAGCAGCTTGACAGGACAGGCGAGCTCCTACGAGCAGTACTTC. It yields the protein CASSLTGQASSYEQYF.

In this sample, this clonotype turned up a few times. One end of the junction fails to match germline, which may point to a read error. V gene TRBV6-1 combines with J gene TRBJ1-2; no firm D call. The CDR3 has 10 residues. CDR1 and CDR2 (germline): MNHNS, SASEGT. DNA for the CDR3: TGTGCCAGCAGAGAAGATGGCTACACCTTC. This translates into CASREDGYTF.

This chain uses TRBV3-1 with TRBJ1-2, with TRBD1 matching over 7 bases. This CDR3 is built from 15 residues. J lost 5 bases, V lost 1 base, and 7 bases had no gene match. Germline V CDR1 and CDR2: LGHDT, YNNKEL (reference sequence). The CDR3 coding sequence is TGTGCCAGCAGCCAAGGGCGGGGCAGGGGGTATGGCTACACCTTC. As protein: CASSQGRGRGYGYTF.

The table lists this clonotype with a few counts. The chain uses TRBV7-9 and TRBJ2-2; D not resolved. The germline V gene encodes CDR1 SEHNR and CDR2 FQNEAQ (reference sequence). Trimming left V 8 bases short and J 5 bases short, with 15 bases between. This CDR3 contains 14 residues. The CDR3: CASVEALDTGELFF. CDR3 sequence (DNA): TGTGCCAGCGTGGAAGCTCTGGATACCGGGGAGCTGTTTTTT.

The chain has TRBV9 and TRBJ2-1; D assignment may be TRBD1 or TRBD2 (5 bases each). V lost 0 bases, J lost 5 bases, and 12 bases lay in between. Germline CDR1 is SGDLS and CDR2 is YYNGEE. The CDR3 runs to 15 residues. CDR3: CASSVDGIRDNEQFF. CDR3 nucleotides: TGTGCCAGCAGCGTAGACGGGATCAGGGACAATGAGCAGTTCTTC.

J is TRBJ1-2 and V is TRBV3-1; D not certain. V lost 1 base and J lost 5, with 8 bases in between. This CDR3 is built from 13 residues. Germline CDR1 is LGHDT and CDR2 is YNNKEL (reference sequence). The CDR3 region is CASSQGEGYGYTF. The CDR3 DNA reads TGTGCCAGCAGCCAAGGGGAGGGTTATGGCTACACCTTC. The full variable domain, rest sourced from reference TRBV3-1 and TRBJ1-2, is DTAVSQTPKYLVTQMGNDKSIKCEQNLGHDTMYWYKQDSKKFLKIMFSYNNKELIINETVPNRFSPKSPDKAHLNLHINSLELGDSAVYFCASSQGEGYGYTFGSGTRLTVV.

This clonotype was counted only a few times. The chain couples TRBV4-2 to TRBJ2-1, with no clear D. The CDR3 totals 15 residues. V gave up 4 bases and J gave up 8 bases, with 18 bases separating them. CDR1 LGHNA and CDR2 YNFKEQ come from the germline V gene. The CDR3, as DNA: TGTGCCAGCAGCCCTAATCAAGTGGAGATATATGAGCAGTTCTTC. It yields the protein CASSPNQVEIYEQFF.

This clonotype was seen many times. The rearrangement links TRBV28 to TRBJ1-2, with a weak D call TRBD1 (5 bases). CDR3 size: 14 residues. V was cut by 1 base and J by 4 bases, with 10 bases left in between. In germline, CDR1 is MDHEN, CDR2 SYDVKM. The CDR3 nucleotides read TGTGCCAGCAGTTTATATGGAGGGACCTATGGCTACACCTTC. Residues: CASSLYGGTYGYTF.

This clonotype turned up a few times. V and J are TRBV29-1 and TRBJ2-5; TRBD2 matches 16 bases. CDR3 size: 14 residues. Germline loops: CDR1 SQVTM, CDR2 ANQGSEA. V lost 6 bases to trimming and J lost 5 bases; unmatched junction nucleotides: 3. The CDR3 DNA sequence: TGCAGCGTGGGACTAGCGGGAGGGTTTGAGACCCAGTACTTC. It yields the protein CSVGLAGGFETQYF.

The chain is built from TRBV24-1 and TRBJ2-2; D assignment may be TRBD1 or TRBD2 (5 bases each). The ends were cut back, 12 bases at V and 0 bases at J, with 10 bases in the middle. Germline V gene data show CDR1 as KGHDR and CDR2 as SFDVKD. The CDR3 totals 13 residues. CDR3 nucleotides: TGTGCCGCCGGGACGCCGAACACCGGGGAGCTGTTTTTT. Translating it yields CAAGTPNTGELFF.

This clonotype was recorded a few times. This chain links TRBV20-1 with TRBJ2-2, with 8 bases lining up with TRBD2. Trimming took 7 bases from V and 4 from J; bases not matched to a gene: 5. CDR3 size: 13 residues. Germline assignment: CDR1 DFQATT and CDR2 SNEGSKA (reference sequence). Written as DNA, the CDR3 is TGCAGTGTTACTAGCGGTTCCACCGGGGAGCTGTTTTTT. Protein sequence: CSVTSGSTGELFF.

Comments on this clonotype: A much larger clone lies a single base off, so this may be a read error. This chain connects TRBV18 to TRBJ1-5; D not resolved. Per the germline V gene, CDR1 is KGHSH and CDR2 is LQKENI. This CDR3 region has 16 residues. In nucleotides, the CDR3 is TGTGCCAGCCCACCATTGGCTTCCTTAGCCGCGGAGCCCCAGCATTTT. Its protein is CASPPLASLAAEPQHF.

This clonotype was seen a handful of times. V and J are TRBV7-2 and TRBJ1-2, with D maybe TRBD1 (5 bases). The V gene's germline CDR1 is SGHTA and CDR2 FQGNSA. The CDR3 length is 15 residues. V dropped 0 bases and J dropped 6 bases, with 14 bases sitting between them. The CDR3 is CASSLALRMGDGYTF. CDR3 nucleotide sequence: TGTGCCAGCAGCTTAGCGCTAAGAATGGGGGATGGCTACACCTTC.

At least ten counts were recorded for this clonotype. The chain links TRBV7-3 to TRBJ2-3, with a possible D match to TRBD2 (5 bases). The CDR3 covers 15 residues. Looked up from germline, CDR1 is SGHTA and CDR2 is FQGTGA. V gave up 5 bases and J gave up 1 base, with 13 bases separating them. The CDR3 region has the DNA TGTGCCAGCAGCCAAACTAGGATTGGCACAGATACGCAGTATTTT. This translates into CASSQTRIGTDTQYF. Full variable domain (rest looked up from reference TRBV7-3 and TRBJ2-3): GAGVSQTPSNKVTEKGKYVELRCDPISGHTALYWYRQSLGQGPEFLIYFQGTGAADDSGLPNDRFFAVRPEGSVSTLKIQRTERGDSAVYLCASSQTRIGTDTQYFGPGTRLTVL.

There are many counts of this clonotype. The chain's CDR3 is CASSRGLAGGHEQFF. In DNA, the CDR3 is TGTGCCAGCAGCCGGGGACTAGCGGGAGGGCATGAGCAGTTCTTC. This chain connects TRBV28 to TRBJ2-1, with 16 nucleotides matching TRBD2. CDR3 size: 15 residues. Per germline, CDR1 MDHEN and CDR2 SYDVKM. Germline trimming cut 6 bases from V and 8 bases from J; bases unmatched to any gene: 4.

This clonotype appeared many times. This CDR3 reads CASSQEQVGGAGTNEQFF. The CDR3 DNA reads TGTGCCAGCAGCCAAGAACAGGTCGGGGGGGCGGGCACCAATGAGCAGTTCTTC. This rearrangement joins TRBV3-1 to TRBJ2-1; 8 bases are a match to TRBD2. V shed 0 bases and J 6 bases; nucleotides not matched to a gene: 13. Germline lookup yields CDR1 LGHDT and CDR2 YNNKEL (reference sequence). The CDR3 is made up of 18 amino acids.

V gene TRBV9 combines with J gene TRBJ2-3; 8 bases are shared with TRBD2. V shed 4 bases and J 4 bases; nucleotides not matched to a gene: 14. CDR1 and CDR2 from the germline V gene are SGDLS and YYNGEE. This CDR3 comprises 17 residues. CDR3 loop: CASSPWGAGGRSDTQYF. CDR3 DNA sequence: TGTGCCAGCAGCCCGTGGGGGGCGGGAGGCCGCTCAGATACGCAGTATTTT.

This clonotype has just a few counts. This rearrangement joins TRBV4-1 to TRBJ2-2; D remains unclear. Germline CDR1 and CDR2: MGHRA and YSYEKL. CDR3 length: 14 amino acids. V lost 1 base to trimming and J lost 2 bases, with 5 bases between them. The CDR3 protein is CASSQGFNTGELFF. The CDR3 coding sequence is TGCGCCAGCAGCCAAGGCTTTAACACCGGGGAGCTGTTTTTT.

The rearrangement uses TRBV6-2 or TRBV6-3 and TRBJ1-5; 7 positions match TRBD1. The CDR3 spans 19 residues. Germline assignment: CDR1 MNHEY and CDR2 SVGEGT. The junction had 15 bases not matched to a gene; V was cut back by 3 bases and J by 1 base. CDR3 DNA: TGTGCCAGCAGTTATGTGCTGGCAGGGGGACTCGGAAGCAATCAGCCCCAGCATTTT. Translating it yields CASSYVLAGGLGSNQPQHF.